These 17 T cell receptor beta chains were sequenced from one sample in a study of blood T cells in healthy people across ages. Then a second PCR, running roughly 7 to 11 cycles, was carried out with a sample-barcoded 5' primer and a J-beta primer mix. TCRdb independently ran MiXCR on the 5' RACE reads; one entry per CDR3 protein. The data show about 580,000 distinct CDR3 sequences, with roughly 48% seen just once and approximately 23% held by the top ten. Input material: blood. These receptors were collected from an elderly man in good health.

This clonotype appeared a few times. The chain combines TRBV7-2 with TRBJ1-2; possible D gene TRBD1, 6 bases. Germline V gene sequence: CDR1 SGHTA, CDR2 FQGNSA. Trimming stripped 2 bases from V and 6 bases from J, with 16 bases between. The CDR3 length is 15 residues. This CDR3 is CASSLTAGDRHGYTF. The DNA of the CDR3 is TGTGCCAGCAGCTTAACGGCAGGGGATCGCCATGGCTACACCTTC.

In its sample, this clonotype was seen a few times. The V and J genes are TRBV27 and TRBJ2-7; D tentatively reads TRBD1 or TRBD2 (5 bases each). The germline V and J ends were trimmed by 4 bases and 4 bases, with 20 bases remaining between them. The V gene's germline CDR1 is MNHEY and CDR2 SMNVEV (reference sequence). This CDR3 has 16 amino acids. The CDR3: CASSSIGAGIGYEQYF. DNA of the CDR3: TGTGCCAGCAGTTCCATCGGGGCGGGCATTGGATACGAGCAGTACTTC.

The chain has TRBV14 and TRBJ2-3; unclear D gene. Germline CDR1 is SGHDN and CDR2 is FVKESK. CDR3 length: 11 amino acids. The V and J ends lost 5 bases and 14 bases respectively, with 14 bases between them. The CDR3 reads CASSVAKRMYF. CDR3 nucleotide sequence: TGTGCCAGCAGCGTGGCGAAAAGGATGTATTTT.

In this sample, this clonotype turned up many times. This chain uses TRBV10-3 with TRBJ2-1; 11 nucleotides match TRBD2. Germline assignment: CDR1 ENHRY and CDR2 SYGVKD. CDR3 length: 14 residues. The V and J ends lost 4 bases and 8 bases, in that order; junction bases with no gene match: 4. CDR3 in DNA: TGTGCCATCAGTGTTCTAGCGGGAGGCGATGAGCAGTTCTTC. This gives the protein CAISVLAGGDEQFF.

As for this clonotype: A read error may produce the germline difference seen at one junction end. V usage is TRBV3-1 and J usage is TRBJ1-4, with D perhaps matching TRBD1 (5 bases). This CDR3 has 16 amino acids. The V gene's germline CDR1 is LGHDT and CDR2 YNNKEL (reference sequence). This chain's CDR3 is CANSPRLGGESEKLFF. The CDR3 nucleotides are TGTGCCAACAGCCCCCGACTAGGAGGGGAGAGTGAAAAACTGTTTTTT.

This clonotype was detected a few times. The chain uses TRBV5-1 and TRBJ1-1, with D unclear. V dropped 4 bases and J dropped 2 bases, with 12 bases sitting between them. The CDR3 sequence is 14 residues long. Per the germline V gene, CDR1 is SGHRS and CDR2 is YFSETQ. CDR3 protein: CASSPLAGNTEAFF. The CDR3 DNA sequence: TGCGCCAGCAGCCCCCTCGCCGGAAACACTGAAGCTTTCTTT.

The rearrangement links TRBV5-1 to TRBJ2-3, with 11 positions matching TRBD2. Trimming took 2 bases from V and 5 from J; bases not matched to a gene: 1. There are 14 residues in the CDR3. In germline, CDR1 is SGHRS, CDR2 YFSETQ. Here the CDR3 DNA reads TGCGCCAGCAGCTTTAGCGGGGGGGTAGATACGCAGTATTTT. It codes for CASSFSGGVDTQYF.

The chain joins TRBV25-1 to TRBJ1-1, with a weak D call TRBD1 (5 bases). V lost 6 bases to trimming and J lost 5 bases, with 16 bases between them. Germline V gene data show CDR1 as MGHDK and CDR2 as SYGVNS. There are 14 residues in the CDR3. The CDR3 bases are TGTGCCAGCAGGGAGGGGCCCCAAGGAACTGAAGCTTTCTTT. Translating it yields CASREGPQGTEAFF.

A few counts support this clonotype. The V gene is TRBV12-3 or TRBV12-4, the J gene TRBJ1-1; no definite D call. Trimming took off 1 base at V and 1 base at J, with 4 bases between the two ends. This CDR3 comprises 13 residues. CDR3 in amino acids: CASSLDGNTEAFF. The DNA of the CDR3 is TGTGCCAGCAGTTTAGACGGGAACACTGAAGCTTTCTTT.

A few counts support this clonotype. The rearrangement links TRBV3-1 to TRBJ2-5, with unresolved D. Germline values: CDR1 LGHDT, CDR2 YNNKEL (reference sequence). V shed 8 bases and J shed 2 bases, with 15 bases lying between them. CDR3 length: 14 amino acids. CDR3 residues: CASLQTTRQETQYF. Written as DNA, the CDR3 is TGTGCCAGCTTACAGACGACCCGTCAAGAGACCCAGTACTTC.

This clonotype has more than one count but fewer than ten. The chain carries TRBV6-4 and TRBJ2-1; D gene ambiguous. The germline V gene has CDR1 MRHNA and CDR2 SNTAGT. The CDR3 has 14 residues. With 4 bases removed from V and 5 bases from J, the gap between germline ends came to 12 bases. The CDR3 DNA sequence: TGTGCCAGCAGTGTTATCCCAGCCAACAATGAGCAGTTCTTC. Amino acids: CASSVIPANNEQFF.

V gene TRBV20-1 combines with J gene TRBJ1-5; no firm D call. Trimming took 3 bases from V and 1 from J, leaving 10 bases between them. CDR3 length: 14 residues. Germline CDR1 is DFQATT and CDR2 is SNEGSKA (reference sequence). The CDR3 DNA follows: TGCAGTGCTAGTCAGTTCGGGAGCAATCAGCCCCAGCATTTT. Amino acids: CSASQFGSNQPQHF.

The table lists this clonotype with a few counts. The CDR3 is CASSVEGTVTYEQYF. The CDR3 DNA follows: TGTGCCAGCAGCGTAGAGGGGACAGTCACCTACGAGCAGTACTTC. The chain employs TRBV7-2 and TRBJ2-7; 7 nucleotides align to TRBD1. Per germline, CDR1 SGHTA and CDR2 FQGNSA. This CDR3 is built from 15 residues. V was pared by 5 bases and J by 2 bases, with 9 bases of the junction left unmatched.

V is TRBV5-1 and J is TRBJ2-3; 7 bases fit TRBD2. V gave up 4 bases and J gave up 6 bases; unmatched junction bases: 8. The germline CDR1 and CDR2 sequences are SGHRS and YFSETQ. CDR3 length equals 14 residues. The CDR3 coding sequence is TGCGCCAGCAGCCTTCCTAGCGGCCGGGATACGCAGTATTTT. Translated: CASSLPSGRDTQYF.

This sequence joins TRBV4-2 and TRBJ2-5; tentative D call: TRBD2 (6 bases). The CDR3 has 14 amino acids. CDR1 LGHNA and CDR2 YNFKEQ come from the germline V gene. Trimming removed 8 bases from V and 2 bases from J, with 15 bases in between. The chain's CDR3 is CASSTTSTQETQYF. CDR3 nucleotide sequence: TGTGCCAGCTCCACTACTAGCACACAAGAGACCCAGTACTTC.

This clonotype came up a few times. The rearrangement links TRBV27 to TRBJ2-3; 12 nucleotides line up with TRBD2. Germline V gives CDR1 MNHEY, CDR2 SMNVEV (reference sequence). This CDR3 contains 14 residues. With 5 bases clipped from V and 9 bases from J, the junction kept 6 bases outside the gene matches. The CDR3 DNA is TGTGCCAGCAGTCCCCGACTAGCGGGAGAGACGCAGTATTTT. Its protein product is CASSPRLAGETQYF.

This clonotype has a single count. The chain combines TRBV5-1 with TRBJ2-1; the D is unclear. The J call may be in error: the DNA end matches TRBJ2-7 better. This CDR3 is built from 12 residues. Germline-derived CDR1 and CDR2 are SGHRS and YFSETQ. CDR3 nucleotides: TGCGCCAGCAGCTACTCCTACAATGTGCAGTACTTC. Translation gives CASSYSYNVQYF.